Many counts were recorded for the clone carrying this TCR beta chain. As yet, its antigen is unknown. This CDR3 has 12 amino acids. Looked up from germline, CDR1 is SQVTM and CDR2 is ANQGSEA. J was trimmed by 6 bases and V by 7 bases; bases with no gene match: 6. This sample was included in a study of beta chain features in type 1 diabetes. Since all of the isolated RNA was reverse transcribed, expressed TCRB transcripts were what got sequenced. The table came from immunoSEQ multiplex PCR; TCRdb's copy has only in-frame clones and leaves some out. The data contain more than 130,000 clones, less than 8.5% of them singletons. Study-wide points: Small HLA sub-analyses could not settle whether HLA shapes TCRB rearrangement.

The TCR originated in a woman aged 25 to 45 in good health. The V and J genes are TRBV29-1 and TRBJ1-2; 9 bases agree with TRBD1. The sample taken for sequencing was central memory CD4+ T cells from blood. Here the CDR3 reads CSAGTGNDGYTF. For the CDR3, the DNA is TGCAGCGCCGGGACAGGGAACGATGGCTACACCTTC.